This TCR beta chain is from a study of vaccination effects on CD4 cells after COVID-19. Assay: immunoSEQ multiplex PCR; the TCRdb copy retains only in-frame clones and omits some. The table lists tens of thousands of clones, roughly four fifths of them singletons. The CDR3 consists of 15 residues. The V gene's germline CDR1 is SSHAT and CDR2 FNYEAQ (reference sequence). Deletions cut 2 bases from V and 4 bases from J, with 14 bases between. On this clone itself: Its specificity is not known.

At the end of about 10 days of culture, CD4+ T cells were isolated. BNT162b2 vaccine or mRNA-1273 vaccine was given to participants in two doses. Half the medium was swapped for IL-2 medium on days 3 and 7. The receptor's source is a human donor who received a COVID-19 vaccine. The sequences come from CD4+ T cells from PBMCs cultured without peptide, collected after COVID-19 vaccination. This sequence joins TRBV7-7 and TRBJ2-5, with D possibly matching TRBD2 (7 bases). This CDR3 reads CASSLRGAVGETQYF. The CDR3, as DNA: TGTGCCAGCAGCTTACGGGGGGCGGTTGGAGAGACCCAGTACTTC.